This T cell receptor (beta chain) came from a study of T cell changes during pregnancy in multiple sclerosis. Repertoires were generated with immunoSEQ multiplex PCR, while TCRdb's copy carries only in-frame clones and drops some. The sample has more than 35,000 clones, approximately 89% seen once; the top ten hold over 9%. V lost 2 bases and J lost 6; bases outside the gene matches: 2. The CDR3 is 13 amino acids. CDR1 and CDR2 from the germline V gene are MNHNY and SVGAGI (reference sequence). Sequences were derived from CD8+ T cells from peripheral blood mononuclear cells, sampled in the third trimester of pregnancy. The receptor's source is a female donor with multiple sclerosis, enrolled in a pregnancy study. This chain connects TRBV6-6 to TRBJ2-7, with 9 bases aligning to TRBD1. CDR3 protein: CASSYATGGEQYF. Written as DNA, the CDR3 is TGTGCCAGCAGTTACGCGACAGGGGGCGAGCAGTACTTC.